The next 31 T cell receptor beta chains were all read from a single sample in a study of cytotoxic CD8 clonotypes in ibrutinib-treated CLL. The data were produced by immunoSEQ multiplex PCR, yet TCRdb's version contains in-frame clones alone and is incomplete. In the table there are 100,000 to 150,000 clones, over 75% of which are singletons. Sequencing was performed on PBMCs, taken after 24 months of ibrutinib treatment. The source is a human donor with chronic lymphocytic leukemia.

The chain has TRBV28 and TRBJ1-6; D unclear. The germline V gene has CDR1 MDHEN and CDR2 SYDVKM. The germline V and J ends were trimmed by 7 bases and 8 bases, with 18 bases remaining between them. The CDR3 is made up of 15 amino acids. CDR3 amino acids: CASNSNPRLYSPLHF. CDR3 nucleotides: TGTGCCAGCAACAGCAATCCTCGTCTTTATTCACCCCTCCACTTT.

This clone was observed a few times. The chain couples TRBV28 to TRBJ1-5, with TRBD1 as a possible D gene (6 bases). The germline V gene has CDR1 MDHEN and CDR2 SYDVKM. Deletions cut 3 bases from V and 7 bases from J, with 10 bases between. This CDR3 has 13 residues. The DNA of the CDR3 is TGTGCCAGCAGTTTGGGGGGGCAACAGCCCCAGCATTTT. Protein product: CASSLGGQQPQHF.

J is TRBJ1-2 and V is TRBV7-2, with 7 bases matching TRBD1. The CDR3 spans 15 residues. Germline CDR1 reads SGHTA; CDR2 reads FQGNSA. Trimming at V came to 0 bases and at J to 4 bases, leaving 5 bases not matched to a gene. The CDR3 bases are TGTGCCAGCAGCTTAGCTCCCGGACAGGCCTATGGCTACACCTTC. Amino acids: CASSLAPGQAYGYTF. Supplemented by reference TRBV7-2 and TRBJ1-2, the full variable domain reads GAGVSQSPSNKVTEKGKDVELRCDPISGHTALYWYRQSLGQGLEFLIYFQGNSAPDKSGLPSDRFSAERTGGSVSTLTIQRTQQEDSAVYLCASSLAPGQAYGYTFGSGTRLTVV.

The V gene is TRBV4-3, the J gene TRBJ1-6, with 9 bases that match TRBD1. This CDR3 comprises 17 residues. J gave up 5 bases and V 1 base, and 6 bases lay outside the gene matches. Per the germline V gene, CDR1 is LGHNA and CDR2 is YSLEER. As DNA, the CDR3 is TGCGCCAGCAGCCAAGCCCTACAGGGGGCGGATAATTCACCCCTCCACTTT. Encoded protein: CASSQALQGADNSPLHF.

This clone came up once. The V call is TRBV18, the J call TRBJ2-1; 8 bases fit TRBD2. This CDR3 region has 16 residues. V lost 3 bases and J lost 4; bases outside the gene matches: 8. Germline CDR1 is KGHSH and CDR2 is LQKENI. The CDR3 spells CASSPPGLGIYNEQFF. In nucleotides, the CDR3 is TGTGCCAGCTCACCCCCGGGACTAGGAATTTACAATGAGCAGTTCTTC.

A note on this clone: At the DNA level, this CDR3 is encoded by other sequences in the same sample as well. The chain carries TRBV7-2 and TRBJ2-3; D tentatively reads TRBD1 or TRBD2 (5 bases each). V lost 1 base and J 0 bases, leaving 11 bases between the germline ends. This CDR3 comprises 16 residues. CDR1 is SGHTA and CDR2 is FQGNSA in the germline V gene. The CDR3 bases are TGTGCCAGCAGCTTAGGTTCGGGGCCTAGCACAGATACGCAGTATTTT. Amino acids: CASSLGSGPSTDTQYF.

V usage is TRBV2 and J usage is TRBJ1-1; 7 bases are shared with TRBD1. Germline V gives CDR1 SNHLY, CDR2 FYNNEI. The CDR3 runs to 13 residues. Trimming removed 6 bases from V and 3 bases from J; junction bases left unmatched: 4. CDR3 sequence (DNA): TGTGCCAGCAGCAACAGGGGTGACACTGAAGCTTTCTTT. It translates to CASSNRGDTEAFF. Variable domain in full (rest from reference TRBV2 and TRBJ1-1): EPEVTQTPSHQVTQMGQEVILRCVPISNHLYFYWYRQILGQKVEFLVSFYNNEISEKSEIFDDQFSVERPDGSNFTLKIRSTKLEDSAMYFCASSNRGDTEAFFGQGTRLTVV.

The chain joins TRBV9 to TRBJ1-1; D is perhaps TRBD1 (5 bases). Germline loops: CDR1 SGDLS, CDR2 YYNGEE. The CDR3 has 16 amino acids. Trimming left V 4 bases short and J 1 base short, with 17 bases between. The CDR3 reads CASSLNPGRRNTEAFF. The CDR3 nucleotides read TGTGCCAGCAGCCTCAACCCGGGACGGAGGAACACTGAAGCTTTCTTT.

The sample holds a few counts of this clone. The CDR3 DNA reads as TGCGCCAGCAGCCCTCAAAGAGCAGATACGCAGTATTTT. This codes for CASSPQRADTQYF. The chain combines TRBV4-3 with TRBJ2-3; D remains unclear. Trimming cost V 4 bases and J 4 bases, with 9 bases left between them. The germline CDR1 and CDR2 sequences are LGHNA and YSLEER. The CDR3 is 13 residues long.

The chain has TRBV5-1 and TRBJ1-1; D gene uncertain. Trimming took 6 bases from V and 4 from J, leaving 10 bases between them. The CDR3 runs to 12 residues. Germline V CDR1 and CDR2: SGHRS, YFSETQ. The DNA for the CDR3 is TGCGCCAGCAAGGAGCGGGGCACTGAAGCTTTCTTT. Translated, it gives CASKERGTEAFF.

The chain recombines TRBV19 with TRBJ1-5; no clear D gene. The CDR3 consists of 15 residues. Trimming took 5 bases from V and 1 from J, leaving 12 bases between them. The V gene's germline CDR1 is LNHDA and CDR2 SQIVND (reference sequence). The CDR3 nucleotides are TGTGCCAGTAGTTATGGGAGGTCGAGCAATCAGCCCCAGCATTTT. This translates into CASSYGRSSNQPQHF.

This sequence joins TRBV20-1 and TRBJ2-2; 14 nucleotides match TRBD2. Germline-derived CDR1 and CDR2 are DFQATT and SNEGSKA (reference sequence). This CDR3 spans 11 amino acids. CDR3 in amino acids: CSARTSGRLFF. The CDR3 coding sequence is TGCAGCGCCCGGACTAGCGGGAGGTTGTTTTTT.

This clone was counted once. The J gene is TRBJ1-1, the V gene TRBV5-5; 8 nucleotides line up with TRBD1. The CDR3 loop spans 17 amino acids. CDR1 is SGHKS, CDR2 YYEKEE, per germline (reference sequence). The V gene end was trimmed by 0 bases and the J gene end by 10 bases; junction bases not matched to a gene: 17. CDR3 in amino acids: CASSLGPGQGADVGAFF. CDR3 bases: TGTGCCAGCAGCTTGGGTCCCGGTCAGGGGGCTGACGTAGGAGCTTTCTTT. The whole variable domain, remainder taken from reference TRBV5-5 and TRBJ1-1, is DAGVTQSPTHLIKTRGQQVTLRCSPISGHKSVSWYQQVLGQGPQFIFQYYEKEERGRGNFPDRFSARQFPNYSSELNVNALLLGDSALYLCASSLGPGQGADVGAFFGQGTRLTVV.

The chain employs TRBV7-3 and TRBJ1-6; D possibly corresponds to TRBD1 (6 bases). CDR1 and CDR2 from the germline V gene are SGHTA and FQGTGA. Trimming pared 4 bases from V and 7 bases from J, leaving 11 bases between. This CDR3 comprises 14 residues. The CDR3 DNA reads TGTGCCAGCAGCTCGCAGGGGAACAATTCACCCCTCCACTTT. It yields the protein CASSSQGNNSPLHF.

This rearrangement joins TRBV25-1 to TRBJ2-7, with D unclear. Germline CDR1 is MGHDK and CDR2 is SYGVNS. Deletions cut 2 bases from V and 1 base from J, with 12 bases between. The CDR3 runs 15 residues. The CDR3 DNA reads as TGTGCCAGCAGTGAACAGTCGTCCCCTTCCTACGAGCAGTACTTC. Encoded protein: CASSEQSSPSYEQYF.

This chain joins TRBV28 and TRBJ1-4, with D uncertain. Trimming removed 8 bases at V and 3 bases at J, with 10 bases between. The V gene's germline CDR1 is MDHEN and CDR2 SYDVKM. This CDR3 contains 13 residues. The CDR3 region has the DNA TGTGCCAGCCACGGGGATGCTAATGAAAAACTGTTTTTT. As protein: CASHGDANEKLFF.

The rearrangement uses TRBV6-4 and TRBJ2-7; 7 nucleotides align to TRBD1. The V gene's germline CDR1 is MRHNA and CDR2 SNTAGT. V was clipped by 0 bases and J by 7 bases; unmatched bases: 3. The CDR3 has 13 residues. DNA for the CDR3: TGTGCCAGCAGTGACTCAGGGGGCCGTGAGCAGTACTTC. Protein sequence: CASSDSGGREQYF.

This clone was counted once. This chain links TRBV28 with TRBJ1-5; 9 bases line up with TRBD1. This CDR3 has 15 residues. After removal of 5 bases from V and 4 bases from J, the junction contained 6 bases not matched to a gene. Germline assignment: CDR1 MDHEN and CDR2 SYDVKM. As DNA, the CDR3 is TGTGCCAGCAGTCAGAACAGGGGGCGAAATCAGCCCCAGCATTTT. Translated, it gives CASSQNRGRNQPQHF.

This chain connects TRBV10-3 to TRBJ2-3, with D unclear. Per germline, CDR1 ENHRY and CDR2 SYGVKD. The CDR3 length is 12 residues. V shed 0 bases and J shed 5 bases, with 3 bases lying between them. In DNA, the CDR3 is TGTGCCATCAGTGAGTCGGAAGATACGCAGTATTTT. Protein product: CAISESEDTQYF.

The chain joins TRBV5-1 to TRBJ2-1; perhaps D is TRBD1 or TRBD2 (6 bases each). The CDR3 has 14 residues. V was cut by 0 bases and J by 9 bases, with 13 bases left in between. CDR1 is SGHRS and CDR2 is YFSETQ in the germline V gene. The CDR3 loop is CASSLAGGRGEQFF. CDR3 nucleotide sequence: TGCGCCAGCAGCTTGGCCGGGGGCAGGGGTGAGCAGTTCTTC.

The chain joins TRBV9 to TRBJ2-1; TRBD1 matches at 10 bases. The germline CDR1 and CDR2 sequences are SGDLS and YYNGEE. V was pared by 4 bases and J by 4 bases, with 5 bases of the junction left unmatched. The CDR3 contains 15 residues. The CDR3 DNA reads as TGTGCCAGCAGCCCGGGACAGGGGCTTTACAATGAGCAGTTCTTC. It specifies CASSPGQGLYNEQFF.

The rearrangement links TRBV28 to TRBJ1-2; a possible D gene is TRBD1 (5 bases). The CDR3 loop spans 15 amino acids. CDR1 MDHEN and CDR2 SYDVKM come from the germline V gene. The V gene lost 5 bases and the J gene lost 4 bases, with 17 bases spanning the gap. The CDR3 nucleotides are TGTGCCAGCAGTCTCGAGAGTCCGGGACGCTATGGCTACACCTTC. Translation: CASSLESPGRYGYTF.

The V and J genes are TRBV4-3 and TRBJ2-1; 7 bases line up with TRBD2. V dropped 1 base and J dropped 5; count of bases not matched to a gene: 8. The CDR3 extends over 16 amino acids. Germline V CDR1 and CDR2: LGHNA, YSLEER. CDR3 coding DNA: TGCGCCAGCAGCCAAGCGGTGCGGGAGCGGAACAATGAGCAGTTCTTC. This codes for CASSQAVRERNNEQFF.

This sequence joins TRBV7-9 and TRBJ2-7; 10 positions match TRBD1. Germline CDR1 is SEHNR and CDR2 is FQNEAQ (reference sequence). With 1 base clipped from V and 2 bases from J, the junction kept 2 bases outside the gene matches. The CDR3 is made up of 15 amino acids. Written as DNA, the CDR3 is TGTGCCAGCAGCTTAGGAGGGACAGGGGCCTACGAGCAGTACTTC. Translation gives CASSLGGTGAYEQYF. Drawing the rest from reference TRBV7-9 and TRBJ2-7, the complete variable domain is DTGVSQNPRHKITKRGQNVTFRCDPISEHNRLYWYRQTLGQGPEFLTYFQNEAQLEKSRLLSDRFSAERPKGSFSTLEIQRTEQGDSAMYLCASSLGGTGAYEQYFGPGTRLTVT.

This clone was recorded once. The chain couples TRBV5-8 to TRBJ1-5; D is perhaps TRBD1 (5 bases). Germline CDR1 and CDR2: SGHTS and YDEGEE. Trimming stripped 5 bases from V and 0 bases from J, with 9 bases between. This CDR3 is 14 amino acids long. The CDR3 nucleotides read TGTGCCAGCAGTTTCAGGGTTAGCAATCAGCCCCAGCATTTT. Residues: CASSFRVSNQPQHF.

The chain uses TRBV5-1 and TRBJ1-4, with TRBD1 as a possible D gene (5 bases). Germline V lookup: CDR1 SGHRS, CDR2 YFSETQ. Trimming pared 5 bases from V and 4 bases from J, leaving 12 bases between. This CDR3 region has 14 residues. CDR3 residues: CASSRDGYNEKLFF. The CDR3 nucleotides are TGCGCCAGCAGTCGGGACGGCTATAATGAAAAACTGTTTTTT.

This rearrangement joins TRBV27 to TRBJ1-1; TRBD1 is a possible D gene (6 bases). The CDR3 runs to 15 residues. Germline loops: CDR1 MNHEY, CDR2 SMNVEV (reference sequence). V dropped 5 bases and J dropped 3 bases, with 16 bases sitting between them. CDR3 nucleotide sequence: TGTGCCAGCAGTACCCTAACAGGGTTGCACACTGAAGCTTTCTTT. Translated, it gives CASSTLTGLHTEAFF.

The CDR3 DNA reads TGTGCCAGCAGTCGACAGGGGGACACCGGGGAGCTGTTTTTT. This translates into CASSRQGDTGELFF. The chain is built from TRBV6-6 and TRBJ2-2; 9 nucleotides match TRBD1. V shed 5 bases and J 3 bases; nucleotides not matched to a gene: 1. The CDR3 consists of 14 residues. Germline V gene data show CDR1 as MNHNY and CDR2 as SVGAGI (reference sequence).

The chain links TRBV30 to TRBJ1-2; D may be TRBD1 (5 bases). The CDR3 runs to 16 residues. Between the trimmed V and J ends, which lost 0 bases and 2 bases, there was a span of 16 bases. Germline CDR1 GTSNPN, CDR2 SVGIG (reference sequence). The CDR3 region is CAWSVGPGTKNYGYTF. DNA of the CDR3: TGTGCCTGGAGTGTAGGGCCGGGGACTAAAAACTATGGCTACACCTTC.

The rearrangement links TRBV28 to TRBJ1-5, with unresolved D. The germline CDR1 and CDR2 sequences are MDHEN and SYDVKM. CDR3 length: 12 residues. V was pared by 5 bases and J by 16 bases, with 18 bases between. CDR3 sequence (DNA): TGTGCCAGCAGTCCTGGCCTCACCCGAACACATTTT. Translated, it gives CASSPGLTRTHF. The variable domain in full, with the rest retrieved from reference TRBV28 and TRBJ1-5, is DVKVTQSSRYLVKRTGEKVFLECVQDMDHENMFWYRQDPGLGLRLIYFSYDVKMKEKGDIPEGYSVSREKKERFSLILESASTNQTSMYLCASSPGLTRTHFGDGTRLSIL.

The rearrangement joins TRBV9 to TRBJ1-4; TRBD1 agrees at 7 bases. Looked up from germline, CDR1 is SGDLS and CDR2 is YYNGEE. There are 15 residues in the CDR3. The trim removed 4 bases at V and 7 bases at J, leaving 10 bases unmatched. The DNA of the CDR3 is TGTGCCAGCAGCCGCCAAGGGGGCTTGGGTGAAAAACTGTTTTTT. This gives the protein CASSRQGGLGEKLFF.